This T cell receptor beta chain appears in the sequencing data of a study of cytomegalovirus exposure and HLA in healthy donors. Study outcomes and limitations: Another analysis was done later, and it associated 15,000 or so TCR beta sequences with HLA alleles at 0.05 false discovery rate. Later on, analysis showed that most CMV-associated TCR beta chains appeared to be HLA-restricted. TRBV6-2, TRBV6-3 and some other V segments were excluded as indistinguishable. The likely origin of a cluster of highly shared sequence variants was a sequencing artifact.

Details on this clone: What it binds is unknown.

The CDR3 sequence is 15 residues long. Looked up from germline, CDR1 is MNHNS and CDR2 is SASEGT. Trimming pared 4 bases from V and 0 bases from J, leaving 9 bases between. Both 60 Vbeta primers and 13 Jbeta primers went into the PCR. Sequenced by immunoSEQ multiplex PCR; TCRdb stores in-frame clones only, minus some. The table lists approximately 150,000 clones. The TCR comes from a male donor in good health and CMV-seronegative. The material sequenced was PBMCs. This chain uses TRBV6-1 with TRBJ2-2; no reliable D call. The CDR3 loop reads CASSVFLANTGELFF. The CDR3 DNA follows: TGTGCCAGCAGTGTATTCCTAGCGAACACCGGGGAGCTGTTTTTT.